A single sample gave rise to the 9 T cell receptor beta chains below, sequenced in a study of shared clonotypes between healthy human individuals. TCRdb keeps only in-frame clones here, not all; method: immunoSEQ multiplex PCR. The sample carries hundreds of thousands of clones, around 79% recorded once. Input material: PBMCs. These receptors were obtained from a woman in her forties in good health. Some clones in this sample may be carry-over from other donors' samples.

V gene TRBV7-3 combines with J gene TRBJ1-2, with a tentative D call TRBD1 (6 bases). Germline lookup yields CDR1 SGHTA and CDR2 FQGTGA. This CDR3 region has 15 residues. Trimming stripped 1 base from V and 4 bases from J, with 13 bases between. The CDR3 sequence: CASSLNAGAVYGYTF. The CDR3 DNA sequence: TGTGCCAGCAGCTTAAACGCAGGGGCGGTCTATGGCTACACCTTC.

The chain is built from TRBV5-1 and TRBJ1-2, with D unclear. The CDR3 covers 15 residues. Trimming took off 2 bases at V and 4 bases at J, with 15 bases between the two ends. Germline assignment: CDR1 SGHRS and CDR2 YFSETQ. The CDR3 DNA reads TGCGCCAGCAGCTTTACAGCCCCTTCGGGCTATGGCTACACCTTC. Its protein product is CASSFTAPSGYGYTF. Together with reference TRBV5-1 and TRBJ1-2, the CDR3 gives the full variable domain: KAGVTQTPRYLIKTRGQQVTLSCSPISGHRSVSWYQQTPGQGLQFLFEYFSETQRNKGNFPGRFSGRQFSNSRSEMNVSTLELGDSALYLCASSFTAPSGYGYTFGSGTRLTVV.

This chain links TRBV6-1 with TRBJ2-2; D is uncertain. V was pared by 6 bases and J by 6 bases, with 17 bases between. The V gene's germline CDR1 is MNHNS and CDR2 SASEGT. The CDR3 totals 15 residues. CDR3 in DNA: TGTGCCAGCAGGCGGACGGCCGCAGGCGCCGGGGAGCTGTTTTTT. The encoded protein is CASRRTAAGAGELFF.

This sequence joins TRBV12-5 and TRBJ2-1; 10 nucleotides match TRBD1. V shed 3 bases and J 2 bases; nucleotides not matched to a gene: 1. The germline V gene has CDR1 LGHNT and CDR2 FRNRAP. The CDR3 has 15 amino acids. The CDR3 here is CASGFGTGAYNEQFF. CDR3 nucleotide sequence: TGTGCTAGTGGTTTCGGGACAGGGGCCTACAATGAGCAGTTCTTC.

This rearrangement joins TRBV5-1 to TRBJ2-3; 11 bases agree with TRBD2. The CDR3 covers 16 residues. V shed 4 bases and J 7 bases; nucleotides not matched to a gene: 11. Germline CDR1 and CDR2: SGHRS and YFSETQ. CDR3 residues: CASSLGTSGPTNTQYF. Here the CDR3 DNA reads TGCGCCAGCAGCCTCGGGACTAGCGGACCCACGAATACGCAGTATTTT. Complete variable domain (other parts from reference TRBV5-1 and TRBJ2-3): KAGVTQTPRYLIKTRGQQVTLSCSPISGHRSVSWYQQTPGQGLQFLFEYFSETQRNKGNFPGRFSGRQFSNSRSEMNVSTLELGDSALYLCASSLGTSGPTNTQYFGPGTRLTVL.

The chain is built from TRBV29-1 and TRBJ2-7; 7 bases fit TRBD1. J gave up 1 base and V 6 bases, and 6 bases lay outside the gene matches. Germline CDR1 SQVTM, CDR2 ANQGSEA. CDR3 length equals 13 residues. CDR3 bases: TGCAGCGTGGTTAGGGACAGTTCCTACGAGCAGTACTTC. Translating gives CSVVRDSSYEQYF.

The chain uses TRBV5-4 and TRBJ1-4; D is ambiguous. V was trimmed by 1 base and J by 7 bases, leaving 8 bases between them. Germline V gene sequence: CDR1 SGHNT, CDR2 YYREEE (reference sequence). CDR3 length: 13 residues. CDR3 amino acids: CASSLLNSEKLFF. The CDR3 DNA reads TGTGCCAGCAGCTTGCTGAACTCTGAAAAACTGTTTTTT.

As to this clone: A single base is all that separates this from a far larger clone, so a read error is likely. The V gene is TRBV7-8, the J gene TRBJ2-7; no clear D gene. This CDR3 has 15 residues. CDR1 SGHVS and CDR2 FQNEAQ come from the germline V gene. CDR3 sequence: CSSSFLRYSPYEQYF. The CDR3 coding sequence is TGTTCCAGCAGTTTCCTCCGCTACTCACCCTACGAGCAGTACTTC.

This rearrangement joins TRBV30 to TRBJ1-3; D unclear. Germline-derived CDR1 and CDR2 are GTSNPN and SVGIG (reference sequence). This CDR3 contains 15 residues. Trimming removed 5 bases at V and 10 bases at J, with 24 bases between. The CDR3 DNA reads TGTGCCTGGGCCCCCGGAGGATCTGCTCTCGGGACCATATATTTT. Protein: CAWAPGGSALGTIYF.